This T cell receptor beta chain was recorded in a study of blood T cell repertoires in COVID-19. Study as a whole: PBMCs, B-cell-depleted T cells, or T cells were the source of the cDNA or gDNA that made up the material.

Assignments of participants to cohorts depended upon their own reported clinical history. Trimming removed 4 bases at V and 7 bases at J, with 15 bases between. The germline V gene has CDR1 KGHDR and CDR2 SFDVKD. The CDR3 has 15 amino acids. Original data processing: Amplification of reference gene primers was used by the study to estimate nucleated cell counts. Sequencing was performed with immunoSEQ multiplex PCR; in TCRdb, only in-frame clones are kept and a portion is missing. For V, J and clone size, that table is used; D and trimming come from the DNA. This sample carries 200,000 to 250,000 clones, 75% to 85% of them seen once, and the ten largest clones take 6.5% to 8.5%.

The J gene is TRBJ2-2, the V gene TRBV24-1; a weak D match, TRBD2 (6 bases). The sequenced material came from PBMCs or T cells enriched from blood (not recorded which). This sequence originates from a woman between 40 and 55 years old with acute COVID-19. CDR3 protein: CATSDTGTLGGELFF. CDR3 coding DNA: TGTGCCACCAGTGACACCGGGACTCTCGGCGGGGAGCTGTTTTTT.